This T cell receptor beta chain was profiled in a study of preoperative IRX-2 immunotherapy in early breast cancer. Treatment indicated: preoperative locoregional IRX-2 cytokine immunotherapy. Samples came from a phase Ib trial of preoperative locoregional IRX-2 cytokine immunotherapy. TCRdb's table, derived via immunoSEQ multiplex PCR, lists solely in-frame clones and lacks some. The sample lists around 2,200 clones; 60% to 80% were seen once. From germline, CDR1 is MNHGY and CDR2 SAAAGT. The CDR3 has 15 residues. The V and J ends lost 5 bases and 4 bases, in that order; junction bases with no gene match: 7.

This specimen consisted of tumor tissue, obtained before IRX-2 immunotherapy. The receptor was derived from a human donor with breast cancer. The genes are TRBV6-8 and TRBJ1-5, with 8 nucleotides matching TRBD1. The DNA for the CDR3 is TGTGCCAGCAGTAACGGACAGGGTCGGAATCAGCCCCAGCATTTT. Translation gives CASSNGQGRNQPQHF.